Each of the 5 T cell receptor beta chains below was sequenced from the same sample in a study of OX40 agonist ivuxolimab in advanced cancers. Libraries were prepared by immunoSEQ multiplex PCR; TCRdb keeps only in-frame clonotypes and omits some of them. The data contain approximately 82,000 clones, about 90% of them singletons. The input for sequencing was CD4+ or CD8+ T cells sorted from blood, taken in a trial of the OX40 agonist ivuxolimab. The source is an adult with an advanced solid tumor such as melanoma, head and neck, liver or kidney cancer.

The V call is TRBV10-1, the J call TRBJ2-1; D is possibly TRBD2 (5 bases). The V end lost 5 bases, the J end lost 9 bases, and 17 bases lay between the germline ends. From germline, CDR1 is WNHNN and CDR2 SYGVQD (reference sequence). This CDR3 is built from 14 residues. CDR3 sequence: CASSLVHFGGEQFF. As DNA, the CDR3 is TGCGCCAGCAGTCTGGTTCATTTTGGAGGTGAGCAGTTCTTC.

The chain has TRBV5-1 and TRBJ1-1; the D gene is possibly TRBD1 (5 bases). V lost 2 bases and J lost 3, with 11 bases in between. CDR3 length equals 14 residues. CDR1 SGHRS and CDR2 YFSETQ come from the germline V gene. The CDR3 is CASSFGAGDTEAFF. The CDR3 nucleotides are TGCGCCAGCAGCTTTGGGGCGGGGGACACTGAAGCTTTCTTT.

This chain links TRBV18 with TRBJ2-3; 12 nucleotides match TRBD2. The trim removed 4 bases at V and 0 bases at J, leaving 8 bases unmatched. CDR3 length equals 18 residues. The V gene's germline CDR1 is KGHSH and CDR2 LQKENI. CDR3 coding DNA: TGTGCCAGCTCACTACTAGCGGGAGGCCTTACTAGCACAGATACGCAGTATTTT. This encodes CASSLLAGGLTSTDTQYF.

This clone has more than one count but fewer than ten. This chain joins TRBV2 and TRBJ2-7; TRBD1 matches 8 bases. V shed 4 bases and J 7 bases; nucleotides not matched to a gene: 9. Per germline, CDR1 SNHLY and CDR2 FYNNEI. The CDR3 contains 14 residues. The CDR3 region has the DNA TGTGCCAGCAGTGTGTTGCAGGGGGCGGGTGAGCAGTACTTC. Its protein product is CASSVLQGAGEQYF.

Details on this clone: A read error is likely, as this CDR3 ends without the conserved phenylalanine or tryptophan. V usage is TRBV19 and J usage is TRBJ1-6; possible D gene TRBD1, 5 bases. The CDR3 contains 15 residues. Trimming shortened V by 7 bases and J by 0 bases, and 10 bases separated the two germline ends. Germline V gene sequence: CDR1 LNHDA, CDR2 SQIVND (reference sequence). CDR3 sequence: CASKEGSSYNSPLHL. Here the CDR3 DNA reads TGTGCCAGTAAAGAGGGGAGCTCCTATAATTCACCCCTCCACCTT.